This record concerns one T cell receptor (beta chain) sequence. Its antigen remains unknown. The data are from a study of T-cell reconstitution after alpha-beta-depleted transplantation in children. The study's findings and limits: After transplant, high TCRbeta diversity at day 60 in some patients arose from surviving recipient T cells and thymic progenitors.

CDR3 length: 15 amino acids. The J segment lost 3 bases and the V segment lost 6 bases, leaving 6 bases of the junction unmatched. Construction of the TCRbeta library involved unique molecular identifiers. TCRdb ran MiXCR on the PCR reads and lists one entry per CDR3 protein. Here the sample spans around 700,000 distinct CDR3 sequences, approximately 14% being singletons. The sequence came from a girl under 10 years old with congenital amegakaryocytic thrombocytopenia, due to receive a stem cell transplant. Sequencing used PBMCs, obtained before TCRalphabeta/CD19-depleted stem cell transplant. The rearrangement links TRBV12-3 or TRBV12-4 to TRBJ2-2; 8 bases map to TRBD2. CDR3 residues: CASSLKREYTGELFF. The DNA of the CDR3 is TGTGCCAGCAGCCTTAAGCGGGAGTACACCGGGGAGCTGTTTTTT.